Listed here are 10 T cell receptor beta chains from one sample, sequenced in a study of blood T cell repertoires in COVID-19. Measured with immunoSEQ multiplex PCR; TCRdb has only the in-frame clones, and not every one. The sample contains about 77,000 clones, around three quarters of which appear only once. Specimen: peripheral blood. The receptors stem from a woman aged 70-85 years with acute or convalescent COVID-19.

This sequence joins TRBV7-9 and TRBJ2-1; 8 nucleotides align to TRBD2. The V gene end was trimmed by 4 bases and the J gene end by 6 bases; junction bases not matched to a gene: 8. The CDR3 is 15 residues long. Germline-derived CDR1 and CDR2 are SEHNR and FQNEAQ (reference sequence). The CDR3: CASSSGGTRGNEQFF. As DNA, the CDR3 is TGTGCCAGCAGCTCGGGCGGGACTAGGGGCAATGAGCAGTTCTTC.

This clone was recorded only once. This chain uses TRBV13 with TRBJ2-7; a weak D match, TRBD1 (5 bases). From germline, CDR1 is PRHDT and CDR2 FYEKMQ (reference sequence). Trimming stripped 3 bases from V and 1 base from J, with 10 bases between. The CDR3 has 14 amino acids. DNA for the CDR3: TGTGCCAGCAGCTTGCGGCAGGGTTCCTACGAGCAGTACTTC. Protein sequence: CASSLRQGSYEQYF. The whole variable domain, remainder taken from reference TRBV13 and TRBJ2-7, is AAGVIQSPRHLIKEKRETATLKCYPIPRHDTVYWYQQGPGQDPQFLISFYEKMQSDKGSIPDRFSAQQFSDYHSELNMSSLELGDSALYFCASSLRQGSYEQYFGPGTRLTVT.

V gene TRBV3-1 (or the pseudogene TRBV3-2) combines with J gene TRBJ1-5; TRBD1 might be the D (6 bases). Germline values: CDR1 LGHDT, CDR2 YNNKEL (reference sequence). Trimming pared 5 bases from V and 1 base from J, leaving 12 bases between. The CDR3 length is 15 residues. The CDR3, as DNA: TGTGCCAGCAGCTCCGGGACACTGAGCAATCAGCCCCAGCATTTT. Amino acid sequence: CASSSGTLSNQPQHF.

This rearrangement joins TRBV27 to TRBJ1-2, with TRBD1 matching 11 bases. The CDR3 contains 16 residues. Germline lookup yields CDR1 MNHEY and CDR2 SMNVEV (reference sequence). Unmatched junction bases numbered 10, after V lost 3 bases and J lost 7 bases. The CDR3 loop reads CASSFSFGQGAFGYTF. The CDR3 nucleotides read TGTGCCAGCAGTTTTAGTTTCGGACAGGGGGCGTTTGGCTACACCTTC.

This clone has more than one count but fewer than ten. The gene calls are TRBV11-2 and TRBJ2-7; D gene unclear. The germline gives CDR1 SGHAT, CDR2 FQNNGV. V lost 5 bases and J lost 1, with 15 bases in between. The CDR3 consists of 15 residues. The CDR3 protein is CASSPHLGRSYEQYF. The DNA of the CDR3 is TGTGCCAGCAGCCCCCACCTGGGCAGGTCCTACGAGCAGTACTTC.

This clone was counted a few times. This CDR3 is CASTWAGEQYF. The CDR3 DNA sequence: TGTGCCAGCACCTGGGCGGGAGAGCAGTACTTC. The chain carries TRBV6-5 and TRBJ2-7, with D possibly TRBD2 on 6 matching bases. V lost 7 bases and J 7 bases, leaving 11 bases between the germline ends. The germline V gene encodes CDR1 MNHEY and CDR2 SVGAGI. The CDR3 contains 11 residues.

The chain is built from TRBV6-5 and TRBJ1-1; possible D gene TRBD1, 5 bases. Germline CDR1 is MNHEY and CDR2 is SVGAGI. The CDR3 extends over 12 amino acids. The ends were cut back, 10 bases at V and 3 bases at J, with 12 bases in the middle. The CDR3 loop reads CAIRAGDTEAFF. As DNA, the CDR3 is TGTGCCATCCGGGCGGGGGACACTGAAGCTTTCTTT.

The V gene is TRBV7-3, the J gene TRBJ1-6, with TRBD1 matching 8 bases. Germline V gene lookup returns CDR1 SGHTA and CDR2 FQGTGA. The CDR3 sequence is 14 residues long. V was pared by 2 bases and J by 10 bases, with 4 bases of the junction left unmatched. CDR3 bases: TGTGCCAGCAGCTTACAGGGGGCACAGTCACCCCTCCACTTT. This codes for CASSLQGAQSPLHF.

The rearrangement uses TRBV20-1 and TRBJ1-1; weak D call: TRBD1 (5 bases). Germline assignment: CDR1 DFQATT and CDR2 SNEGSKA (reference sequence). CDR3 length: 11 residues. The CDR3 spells CSATGNTEAFF. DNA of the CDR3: TGCAGCGCAACAGGGAACACTGAAGCTTTCTTT.

CDR3 amino acids: CASSYQGSNEKLFF. The CDR3 nucleotides read TGTGCCAGCAGCTATCAGGGAAGTAATGAAAAACTGTTTTTT. The gene calls are TRBV7-9 and TRBJ1-4; D might be TRBD1 (5 bases). The CDR3 has 14 amino acids. CDR1 and CDR2 from the germline V gene are SEHNR and FQNEAQ (reference sequence). Trimming removed 4 bases from V and 4 bases from J, with 10 bases in between.